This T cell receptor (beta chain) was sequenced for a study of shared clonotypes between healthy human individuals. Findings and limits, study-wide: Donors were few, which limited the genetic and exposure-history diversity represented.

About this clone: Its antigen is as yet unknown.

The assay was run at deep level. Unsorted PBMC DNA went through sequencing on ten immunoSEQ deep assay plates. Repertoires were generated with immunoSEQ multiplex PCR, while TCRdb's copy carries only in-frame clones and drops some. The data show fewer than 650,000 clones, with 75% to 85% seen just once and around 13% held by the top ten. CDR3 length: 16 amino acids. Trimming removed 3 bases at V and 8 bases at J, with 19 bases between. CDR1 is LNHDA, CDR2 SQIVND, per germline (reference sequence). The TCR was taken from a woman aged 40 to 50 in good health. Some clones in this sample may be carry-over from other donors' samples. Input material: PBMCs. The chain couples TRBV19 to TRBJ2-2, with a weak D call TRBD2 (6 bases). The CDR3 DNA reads TGTGCCAGTAGTATTGACCCGGGACTGCTGTCGGGGGAGCTGTTTTTT. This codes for CASSIDPGLLSGELFF.